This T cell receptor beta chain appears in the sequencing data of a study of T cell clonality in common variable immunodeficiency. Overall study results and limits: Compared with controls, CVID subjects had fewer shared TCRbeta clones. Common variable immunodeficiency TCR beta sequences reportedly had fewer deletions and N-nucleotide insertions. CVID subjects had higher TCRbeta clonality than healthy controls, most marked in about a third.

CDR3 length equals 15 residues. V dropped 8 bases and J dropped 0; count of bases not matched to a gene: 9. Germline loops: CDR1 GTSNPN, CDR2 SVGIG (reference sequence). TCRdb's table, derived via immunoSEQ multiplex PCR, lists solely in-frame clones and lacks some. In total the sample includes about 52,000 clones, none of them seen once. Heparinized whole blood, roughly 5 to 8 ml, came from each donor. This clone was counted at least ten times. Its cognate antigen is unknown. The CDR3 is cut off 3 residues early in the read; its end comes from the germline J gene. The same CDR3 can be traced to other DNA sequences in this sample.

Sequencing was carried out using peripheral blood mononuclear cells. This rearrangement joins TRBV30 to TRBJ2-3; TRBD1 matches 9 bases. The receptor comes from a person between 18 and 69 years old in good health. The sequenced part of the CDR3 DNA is TGTGCCGTCTCGGGGGACAGGGATAGCACAGATACG. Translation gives CAVSGDRDSTDT. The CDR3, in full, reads CAVSGDRDSTDTQYF.